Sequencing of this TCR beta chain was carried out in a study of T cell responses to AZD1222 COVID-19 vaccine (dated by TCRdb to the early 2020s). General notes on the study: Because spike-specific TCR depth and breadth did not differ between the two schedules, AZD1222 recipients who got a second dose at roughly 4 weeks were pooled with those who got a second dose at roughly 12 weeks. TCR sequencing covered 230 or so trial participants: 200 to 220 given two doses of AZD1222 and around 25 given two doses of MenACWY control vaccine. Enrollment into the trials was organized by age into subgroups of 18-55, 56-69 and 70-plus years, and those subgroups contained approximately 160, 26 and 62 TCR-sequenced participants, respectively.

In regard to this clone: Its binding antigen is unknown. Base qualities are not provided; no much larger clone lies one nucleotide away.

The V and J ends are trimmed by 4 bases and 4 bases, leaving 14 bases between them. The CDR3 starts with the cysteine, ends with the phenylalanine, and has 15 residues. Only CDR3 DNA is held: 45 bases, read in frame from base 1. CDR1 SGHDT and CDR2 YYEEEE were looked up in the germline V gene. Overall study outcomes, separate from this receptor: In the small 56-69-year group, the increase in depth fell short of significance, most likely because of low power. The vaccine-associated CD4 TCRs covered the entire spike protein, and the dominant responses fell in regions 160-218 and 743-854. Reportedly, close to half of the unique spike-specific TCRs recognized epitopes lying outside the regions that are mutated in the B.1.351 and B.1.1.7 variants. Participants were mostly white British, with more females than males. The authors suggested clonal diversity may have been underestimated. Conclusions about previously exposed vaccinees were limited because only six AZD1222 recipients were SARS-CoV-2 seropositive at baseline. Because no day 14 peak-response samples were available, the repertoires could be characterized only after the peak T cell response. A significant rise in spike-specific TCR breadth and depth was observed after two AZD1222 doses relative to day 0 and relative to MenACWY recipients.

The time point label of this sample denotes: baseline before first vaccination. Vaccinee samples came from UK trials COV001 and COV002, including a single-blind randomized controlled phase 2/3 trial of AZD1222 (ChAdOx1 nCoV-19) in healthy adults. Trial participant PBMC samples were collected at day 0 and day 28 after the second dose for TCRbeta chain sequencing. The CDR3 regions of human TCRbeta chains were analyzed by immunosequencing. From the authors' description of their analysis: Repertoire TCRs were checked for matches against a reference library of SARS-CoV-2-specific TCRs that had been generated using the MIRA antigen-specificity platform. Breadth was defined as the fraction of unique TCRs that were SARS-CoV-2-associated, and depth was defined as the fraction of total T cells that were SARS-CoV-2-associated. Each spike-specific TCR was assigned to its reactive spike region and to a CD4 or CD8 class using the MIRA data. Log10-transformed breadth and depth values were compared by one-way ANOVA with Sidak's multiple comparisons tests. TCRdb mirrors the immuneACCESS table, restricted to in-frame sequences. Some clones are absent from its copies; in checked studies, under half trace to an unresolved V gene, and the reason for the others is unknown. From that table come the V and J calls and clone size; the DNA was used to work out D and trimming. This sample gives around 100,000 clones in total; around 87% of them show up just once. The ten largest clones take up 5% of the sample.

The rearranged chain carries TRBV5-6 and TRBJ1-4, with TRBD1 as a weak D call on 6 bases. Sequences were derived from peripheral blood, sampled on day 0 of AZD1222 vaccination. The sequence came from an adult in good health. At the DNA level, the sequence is TGTGCCAGCAGCACTACGACAGGTGGTAATGAAAAACTGTTTTTT. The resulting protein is CASSTTTGGNEKLFF.